Described below is a single T cell receptor beta chain sequence and its context. This clone was observed a handful of times. The antigen it recognizes is unknown. No much larger clone exists at a distance of one base, and base qualities are not known. The CDR3 holds 14 amino acids from the cysteine to the phenylalanine. Only the CDR3 part of the read is kept: 42 bases, read in frame from the first base. Reading the germline V gene gives CDR1 SGDLS and CDR2 YYNGEE. Relative to germline, V is missing 3 bases and J is missing 5 bases, with 8 bases of the junction outside any gene match. The trial excluded patients who had a history of autoimmune disease or who were on systemic immunosuppression. Peripheral blood for TCR sequencing was collected from all dose cohorts at baseline, on cycle 4 day 1, and on cycle 7 day 1. Samples were obtained from an open-label, multicenter, first-in-human phase I dose-escalation trial of ivuxolimab. Adults with locally advanced or metastatic melanoma, renal cell carcinoma, hepatocellular carcinoma or head and neck squamous cell carcinoma were enrolled in the trial. CD4+ and CD8+ T cells were sorted separately from peripheral blood before TCR sequencing.

To sequence the TCRbeta CDR3 region, genomic DNA was isolated from the sorted cells. The immunoSEQ Assay was used to sequence the TCRbeta CDR3 regions. TCRdb retrieved this table from immuneACCESS and kept in-frame rearrangements only. Not all clones are present; in checked studies, unresolved V genes account for under half, and no reason is known for the remainder. This sample holds 45,000 to 50,000 clones; roughly 90% were observed only once. About 11% of the sample belongs to the ten largest clones. The data belong to a study of OX40 agonist ivuxolimab in advanced cancers. Broadly, across the study: Ivuxolimab, which targeted the costimulatory receptor OX40 (CD134), was an agonistic, fully human IgG2 monoclonal antibody. Intravenous ivuxolimab was administered to patients every 2 weeks at six dose levels: 0.01, 0.1, 0.3, 1.5, 3 and 10 mg/kg. Of the 50 to 55 patients in dose escalation, about 20 had hepatocellular carcinoma, some 15 had melanoma, 9 had renal cell carcinoma and 9 had head and neck cancer. In the dose-escalation cohort, approximately 80% of patients were male, and the mean age was roughly 60 years with a range of roughly 23 to 79. Patients were allowed to have had prior anti-PD-1, anti-PD-L1 or anti-CTLA-4 therapy, and more than 35% of the dose-escalation patients had been treated with checkpoint inhibitors. Partial responses occurred in three dose-escalation patients, of whom one had hepatocellular carcinoma and two had cutaneous melanoma. Peripheral TCRbeta sequencing aimed to test whether ivuxolimab altered TCR sequence diversity and caused clonal T-cell expansion. The paper describes the monotherapy dose-escalation part (N of about 57 patients) of the phase I trial of ivuxolimab.

Findings and caveats that apply to the study as a whole: After ivuxolimab, CD8+ T cells had more expanded clones than CD4+ T cells on average. Low levels of normalized T-cell clonal expansion were also seen in some nonresponding patients. Clonal expansion of both CD4+ and CD8+ blood T cells was observed from baseline to week 6 at doses 0.1 to 3.0 mg/kg. Partial responders in the 0.1-3.0 mg/kg groups had among the lowest normalized peripheral clonal expansion, especially among CD8+ T cells. Antigen specificity was not determined for the clonally expanded peripheral T cells.

The chain employs TRBV9 and TRBJ2-7; the central 7 bases match TRBD1. The origin of this receptor is an adult with an advanced solid tumor such as melanoma, head and neck, liver or kidney cancer. Specimen: CD4+ or CD8+ T cells sorted from blood, collected in a trial of the OX40 agonist ivuxolimab. The DNA reads as follows: TGTGCCAGCAGCGCAAGGGACAGTAACGACGAGCAGTACTTC. Its product reads: CASSARDSNDEQYF.